One sample yielded the 25 T cell receptor beta chains listed below, sequenced in a study of T cell repertoires in cytomegalovirus infection. TCRdb re-analysed the reads in MiXCR, keeping a single row per CDR3 protein. Of under 150,000 distinct CDR3 sequences listed, more than 7% are singletons. The sample was PBMCs. Source of these receptors: a human donor in good health (CMV status not recorded). Some clones in this sample may be carry-over from other donors' samples.

In its sample, this clonotype was seen many times. The rearrangement joins TRBV7-2 to TRBJ1-1; no clear D gene. Per germline, CDR1 SGHTA and CDR2 FQGNSA. The CDR3 contains 17 residues. Between the trimmed V and J ends, which lost 3 bases and 1 base, there was a span of 18 bases. The CDR3 coding sequence is TGTGCCAGCAGCTTTCCGATTAGGGAGGCGTCGAACACTGAAGCTTTCTTT. Translated: CASSFPIREASNTEAFF.

This clonotype was seen at least ten times. The chain couples TRBV7-2 to TRBJ2-7, with 7 nucleotides matching TRBD2. This CDR3 comprises 17 residues. The germline V gene has CDR1 SGHTA and CDR2 FQGNSA. The ends lost 5 bases at V and 6 bases at J; junction bases unmatched: 19. The CDR3 DNA is TGTGCCAGCAGCCCCCGAGAGCGGGGTAGTTTTGGTGCCGAGCAGTACTTC. The encoded protein is CASSPRERGSFGAEQYF.

The table lists this clonotype with many counts. This chain links TRBV12-3 or TRBV12-4 with TRBJ1-2; D is perhaps TRBD1 (6 bases). V shed 3 bases and J shed 4 bases, with 15 bases lying between them. The CDR3 consists of 15 residues. The CDR3 spells CASSLGGDTAYGYTF. The CDR3 DNA follows: TGTGCCAGCAGTTTGGGGGGGGACACGGCCTATGGCTACACCTTC.

Many counts were recorded for this clonotype. The chain employs TRBV2 and TRBJ1-6, with 7 nucleotides matching TRBD1. With 1 base clipped from V and 9 bases from J, the junction kept 6 bases outside the gene matches. Germline V gene lookup returns CDR1 SNHLY and CDR2 FYNNEI. The CDR3 is made up of 15 amino acids. CDR3 nucleotide sequence: TGTGCCAGCAGTGAAGGCCACACAGGGGCTTCACCCCTCCACTTT. This sequence encodes CASSEGHTGASPLHF.

This clonotype was found many times. The chain has TRBV27 and TRBJ1-1; possibly TRBD1 for D (6 bases). Per the germline V gene, CDR1 is MNHEY and CDR2 is SMNVEV (reference sequence). The CDR3 loop spans 14 amino acids. V was clipped by 6 bases and J by 0 bases, with 11 bases between them. Here the CDR3 DNA reads TGTGCCAGCAGGGCAGGGGCCTTGAACACTGAAGCTTTCTTT. Its protein product is CASRAGALNTEAFF.

V gene TRBV28 combines with J gene TRBJ1-1, with D tentatively TRBD1 (5 bases). This CDR3 is built from 15 residues. V dropped 2 bases and J dropped 2 bases, with 12 bases sitting between them. CDR1 is MDHEN, CDR2 SYDVKM, per germline. The CDR3 region has the DNA TGTGCCAGCAGTTTACCTAGCAGGGTAAACACTGAAGCTTTCTTT. Translation: CASSLPSRVNTEAFF.

This clonotype was recorded a few times. This chain links TRBV29-1 with TRBJ1-2; 10 bases fit TRBD1. The CDR3 spans 15 residues. Germline CDR1 is SQVTM and CDR2 is ANQGSEA. The CDR3 DNA sequence: TGCAGTGCTTCATCCGGGACAGGGGTAAACTATGGCTACACCTTC. This codes for CSASSGTGVNYGYTF.

As for this clonotype: A junction boundary mismatches the germline segment, possibly from a read error. The rearrangement links TRBV4-1 to TRBJ2-7, with D possibly being TRBD2 (7 bases). CDR1 and CDR2 (germline): MGHRA, YSYEKL. CDR3 length: 15 residues. The CDR3 loop is CASSQEGGGRDEQYF. The CDR3 nucleotides read TGTGCCAGCAGCCAAGAAGGGGGGGGTAGAGACGAGCAGTACTTC.

The CDR3 DNA is TGTGCCAGCAGCGTACTAGCGGGAGGGGGAGAGACCCAGTACTTC. Its translation is CASSVLAGGGETQYF. The gene calls are TRBV7-2 and TRBJ2-5; 13 bases agree with TRBD2. This CDR3 contains 15 residues. V was clipped by 5 bases and J by 4 bases; unmatched bases: 4. Germline values: CDR1 SGHTA, CDR2 FQGNSA.

At least ten counts were recorded for this clonotype. V usage is TRBV4-2 and J usage is TRBJ1-1; TRBD1 is a possible D gene (5 bases). Trimming took off 2 bases at V and 1 base at J, with 11 bases between the two ends. CDR1 and CDR2 from the germline V gene are LGHNA and YNFKEQ. The CDR3 sequence is 15 residues long. CDR3 in amino acids: CASSQQGARNTEAFF. CDR3 sequence (DNA): TGTGCCAGCAGCCAACAAGGGGCGCGGAACACTGAAGCTTTCTTT.

This clonotype occurred many times. The chain is built from TRBV7-2 and TRBJ1-1, with D uncertain. The CDR3 extends over 14 amino acids. The germline gives CDR1 SGHTA, CDR2 FQGNSA. Deletions cut 5 bases from V and 6 bases from J, with 16 bases between. The CDR3 bases are TGTGCCAGCAGCGCAAATGGGAGGACGGCTGAAGCTTTCTTT. Translated, it gives CASSANGRTAEAFF.

This clonotype was seen ten or more times. The V call is TRBV6-2 or TRBV6-3, the J call TRBJ2-7; a possible D gene is TRBD1 (5 bases). CDR1 MNHEY and CDR2 SVGEGT come from the germline V gene. V lost 4 bases and J lost 3, with 10 bases in between. The CDR3 has 13 residues. CDR3 in DNA: TGTGCCAGCAGTTTTGACAGACTCTACGAGCAGTACTTC. It is translated as CASSFDRLYEQYF.

The CDR3 here is CASSTRQGRVFF. The CDR3 region has the DNA TGTGCCAGCAGTACACGACAGGGGAGGGTGTTTTTT. The rearrangement joins TRBV28 to TRBJ1-4, with 8 bases fitting TRBD1. Germline V gene sequence: CDR1 MDHEN, CDR2 SYDVKM. The V gene end was trimmed by 5 bases and the J gene end by 15 bases; junction bases not matched to a gene: 8. The CDR3 extends over 12 amino acids.

This clonotype was picked up many times. The chain combines TRBV20-1 with TRBJ2-3, with 8 bases lining up with TRBD2. Per germline, CDR1 DFQATT and CDR2 SNEGSKA (reference sequence). The CDR3 is made up of 14 amino acids. V dropped 5 bases and J dropped 6; count of bases not matched to a gene: 10. CDR3 bases: TGCAGTGCTTCTCTCAGCGGGGGCCGGGATACGCAGTATTTT. It encodes CSASLSGGRDTQYF.

In this sample, this clonotype turned up a few times. This chain connects TRBV2 to TRBJ2-7; a weak D match, TRBD1 (5 bases). Germline values: CDR1 SNHLY, CDR2 FYNNEI. V gave up 6 bases and J gave up 0 bases, with 18 bases separating them. The CDR3 covers 16 residues. This CDR3 is CASSRPRQGLSYEQYF. The CDR3 region has the DNA TGTGCCAGCAGCCGACCTCGCCAGGGTCTCTCCTACGAGCAGTACTTC. Supplemented by reference TRBV2 and TRBJ2-7, the full variable domain reads EPEVTQTPSHQVTQMGQEVILRCVPISNHLYFYWYRQILGQKVEFLVSFYNNEISEKSEIFDDQFSVERPDGSNFTLKIRSTKLEDSAMYFCASSRPRQGLSYEQYFGPGTRLTVT.

V usage is TRBV6-2 or TRBV6-3 and J usage is TRBJ2-7; D uncertain. CDR1 MNHEY and CDR2 SVGEGT come from the germline V gene. This CDR3 has 13 amino acids. The ends were cut back, 2 bases at V and 3 bases at J, with 8 bases in the middle. CDR3 nucleotides: TGTGCCAGCAGTTACGGCAGACTCTACGAGCAGTACTTC. Amino acid sequence: CASSYGRLYEQYF.

This clonotype was picked up many times. This chain joins TRBV5-5 and TRBJ1-1; 7 positions match TRBD1. V was clipped by 2 bases and J by 6 bases; unmatched bases: 4. The CDR3 consists of 13 residues. Germline V CDR1 and CDR2: SGHKS, YYEKEE (reference sequence). CDR3 residues: CASSLTGEPEAFF. For the CDR3, the DNA is TGTGCCAGCAGCTTAACAGGGGAACCTGAAGCTTTCTTT.

This clonotype has ten or more counts. V gene TRBV12-3 or TRBV12-4 combines with J gene TRBJ1-5; 7 bases match TRBD1. With 3 bases clipped from V and 4 bases from J, the junction kept 6 bases outside the gene matches. The CDR3 consists of 15 residues. The DNA for the CDR3 is TGTGCCAGCAGTTTGACAGGGAGTAGAAATCAGCCCCAGCATTTT. Its translation: CASSLTGSRNQPQHF.

This clonotype was found many times. This chain links TRBV4-1 with TRBJ1-5; 10 nucleotides align to TRBD1. The CDR3 spans 14 residues. The germline V gene has CDR1 MGHRA and CDR2 YSYEKL. V lost 3 bases to trimming and J lost 6 bases; unmatched junction nucleotides: 2. CDR3 sequence (DNA): TGCGCCAGCAGCCAGGGACAGGGGTTTCAGCCCCAGCATTTT. It yields the protein CASSQGQGFQPQHF.

The table lists this clonotype with many counts. V usage is TRBV11-2 and J usage is TRBJ2-3, with 8 bases aligning to TRBD2. The trim removed 5 bases at V and 2 bases at J, leaving 6 bases unmatched. CDR3 length: 15 residues. CDR1 is SGHAT, CDR2 FQNNGV, per germline. CDR3 amino acids: CASSVRGADTDTQYF. The CDR3, as DNA: TGTGCCAGCAGCGTGCGGGGGGCTGACACAGATACGCAGTATTTT.

Many counts were recorded for this clonotype. The genes are TRBV6-5 and TRBJ1-1, with D perhaps matching TRBD1 (6 bases). CDR3 size: 14 residues. CDR1 MNHEY and CDR2 SVGAGI come from the germline V gene. V shed 3 bases and J shed 4 bases, with 12 bases lying between them. The CDR3 is CASSYREGGTEAFF. The DNA for the CDR3 is TGTGCCAGCAGTTATCGGGAGGGGGGCACTGAAGCTTTCTTT.

The sample holds a few counts of this clonotype. The V gene is TRBV4-2, the J gene TRBJ1-5, with a weak D call TRBD1 (6 bases). The germline V gene encodes CDR1 LGHNA and CDR2 YNFKEQ. The V end was cut by 5 bases, the J end by 5 bases, with 13 bases between. The CDR3 has 14 residues. The CDR3 region is CASSSWDTDQPQHF. The CDR3 DNA is TGTGCCAGCAGCTCGTGGGACACAGATCAGCCCCAGCATTTT.

This clonotype was seen ten or more times. The chain is built from TRBV2 and TRBJ2-3; the match to TRBD2 covers 7 bases. V gave up 8 bases and J gave up 3 bases; unmatched junction bases: 5. The CDR3 contains 13 residues. Germline V gene data show CDR1 as SNHLY and CDR2 as FYNNEI. CDR3 sequence (DNA): TGTGCCAGCCTTTGGCGGGAGACAGATACGCAGTATTTT. Translating it yields CASLWRETDTQYF.

Ten or more counts support this clonotype. The chain couples TRBV7-9 to TRBJ2-5; the D is unclear. The germline gives CDR1 SEHNR, CDR2 FQNEAQ (reference sequence). The CDR3 has 14 amino acids. The ends were cut back, 2 bases at V and 1 base at J, with 8 bases in the middle. CDR3 protein: CASSLIHTQETQYF. The DNA of the CDR3 is TGTGCCAGCAGCTTAATCCATACCCAAGAGACCCAGTACTTC.

This clonotype was seen many times. The V call is TRBV6-1, the J call TRBJ2-5; D gene ambiguous. The CDR3 has 14 amino acids. Trimming took 1 base from V and 2 from J, leaving 8 bases between them. Germline V gives CDR1 MNHNS, CDR2 SASEGT. CDR3 residues: CASSEGHIQETQYF. CDR3 bases: TGTGCCAGCAGTGAAGGACACATTCAAGAGACCCAGTACTTC.